This T cell receptor (beta chain) was sequenced in a study of cytomegalovirus exposure and HLA in healthy donors. Notes on the study in general: Information on immune exposure was restricted to one variable (CMV serostatus).

As to this clone: As yet, its antigen is unknown.

The trim removed 4 bases at V and 1 base at J, leaving 5 bases unmatched. The CDR3 consists of 15 residues. CDR1 is LNHDA and CDR2 is SQIVND in the germline V gene (reference sequence). PCR primers comprised 60 Vbeta and 13 Jbeta primers. Profiling relied on immunoSEQ multiplex PCR, and the TCRdb table lists in-frame clones only, not all of them. The sample contains 270,000 or so clones, 80% to 90% of which appear only once. The chain is built from TRBV19 and TRBJ2-7; 9 nucleotides line up with TRBD2. The source material was PBMCs. The receptor's source is a man between 35 and 55 years old in good health and CMV-seropositive. CDR3 region: CASSNSGSRSYEQYF. CDR3 nucleotides: TGTGCCAGTAGTAATAGCGGGAGTAGATCCTACGAGCAGTACTTC.